Reported below is one TCR beta chain. Losses at the gene ends were 4 bases for V and 5 bases for J; bases not matched to a gene: 6. The V gene's germline CDR1 is MGHRA and CDR2 YSYEKL. The CDR3 is made up of 15 amino acids. In the authors' methods: The authors estimated nucleated cell counts from reference gene primer amplification. Assay: immunoSEQ multiplex PCR; the TCRdb copy retains only in-frame clones and omits some. Clone size and the V and J calls come from that table; the DNA yielded D and trimming. The sample carries about 130,000 clones, 86% recorded once. This specimen comes from a study of blood T cell repertoires in COVID-19.

Sequenced material: peripheral blood. The chain has TRBV4-1 and TRBJ2-7, with 12 bases aligning to TRBD2. This clonotype was sampled from a human donor in a cohort sampled during active COVID-19. Here the CDR3 reads CASSPYLAGGNEQYF. CDR3 sequence (DNA): TGCGCCAGCAGCCCTTATCTAGCGGGAGGGAACGAGCAGTACTTC.